The 32 T cell receptor beta chains below all came from one sample that was sequenced in a study of early T cells in non-severe SARS-CoV-2 infection. TCRdb reprocessed the 5' RACE reads with MiXCR, giving one entry per CDR3 protein. The data contain fewer than 80,000 distinct CDR3 sequences, around 11% of them singletons. The sequenced sample was whole blood, obtained at baseline. These receptors were taken from an adult who was a healthcare worker with PCR-confirmed SARS-CoV-2 infection or an uninfected control (not recorded which).

This clonotype has a handful of counts. This chain uses TRBV29-1 with TRBJ2-3; 10 nucleotides align to TRBD2. CDR1 and CDR2 from the germline V gene are SQVTM and ANQGSEA. The trim removed 6 bases at V and 2 bases at J, leaving 11 bases unmatched. The CDR3 spans 16 residues. CDR3 coding DNA: TGCAGCGTGCACACCCCTAGCGGGGGAACCACAGATACGCAGTATTTT. This gives the protein CSVHTPSGGTTDTQYF.

Many counts were recorded for this clonotype. V usage is TRBV29-1 and J usage is TRBJ1-1, with 8 bases lining up with TRBD1. V was clipped by 4 bases and J by 8 bases; unmatched bases: 9. The CDR3 runs to 13 residues. Germline CDR1 SQVTM, CDR2 ANQGSEA. The CDR3 protein is CSVGAQDRVEAFF. The CDR3 region has the DNA TGCAGCGTTGGGGCCCAGGACAGGGTGGAAGCTTTCTTT.

V and J are TRBV4-2 and TRBJ2-3; D ambiguous. This CDR3 is 13 amino acids long. Trimming removed 3 bases from V and 6 bases from J, with 10 bases in between. Per germline, CDR1 LGHNA and CDR2 YNFKEQ. In DNA, the CDR3 is TGTGCCAGCAGCCACACCCTTATGGATACGCAGTATTTT. It codes for CASSHTLMDTQYF.

This clonotype was observed a handful of times. CDR3 sequence (DNA): TGTGCCAGCAGCATAGGACCGACTAGCACAGATACGCAGTATTTT. Its protein is CASSIGPTSTDTQYF. The chain employs TRBV5-4 and TRBJ2-3; D not resolved. V was cut by 4 bases and J by 0 bases, with 12 bases left in between. This CDR3 is 15 amino acids long. Germline V CDR1 and CDR2: SGHNT, YYREEE (reference sequence). The full variable domain, in which reference TRBV5-4 and TRBJ2-3 provide the parts outside the CDR3, is ETGVTQSPTHLIKTRGQQVTLRCSSQSGHNTVSWYQQALGQGPQFIFQYYREEENGRGNFPPRFSGLQFPNYSSELNVNALELDDSALYLCASSIGPTSTDTQYFGPGTRLTVL.

At least ten counts were recorded for this clonotype. The chain is built from TRBV20-1 and TRBJ2-1; 10 nucleotides agree with TRBD1. Germline CDR1 is DFQATT and CDR2 is SNEGSKA (reference sequence). V dropped 6 bases and J dropped 4; count of bases not matched to a gene: 9. The CDR3 covers 15 residues. CDR3 sequence: CSAFRQGAHYNEQFF. CDR3 nucleotides: TGCAGTGCCTTCAGACAGGGGGCGCATTACAATGAGCAGTTCTTC.

This clonotype was observed at least ten times. Here the CDR3 reads CATSRDMGTGANVLTF. DNA of the CDR3: TGTGCCACCAGCAGAGATATGGGGACTGGGGCCAACGTCCTGACTTTC. This chain joins TRBV15 and TRBJ2-6; D uncertain. Germline V gene lookup returns CDR1 LNHNV and CDR2 YYDKDF (reference sequence). V was trimmed by 0 bases and J by 2 bases, leaving 8 bases between them. The CDR3 extends over 16 amino acids.

This chain uses TRBV20-1 with TRBJ1-2, with D possibly being TRBD1 (6 bases). Germline CDR1 and CDR2: DFQATT and SNEGSKA (reference sequence). The CDR3 loop spans 11 amino acids. The V end lost 6 bases, the J end lost 6 bases, and 11 bases lay between the germline ends. The chain's CDR3 is CSARGRNGYTF. The CDR3 DNA sequence: TGCAGTGCACGGGGGCGAAATGGCTACACCTTC.

The gene calls are TRBV11-1 and TRBJ2-5; a weak D match, TRBD2 (5 bases). V was pared by 4 bases and J by 2 bases, with 14 bases between. This CDR3 is built from 15 residues. In germline, CDR1 is SGHAT, CDR2 FQDESV (reference sequence). The CDR3 loop reads CASSYRTGNQETQYF. The CDR3 coding sequence is TGTGCCAGCAGCTACCGAACGGGGAATCAAGAGACCCAGTACTTC.

This chain joins TRBV2 and TRBJ2-3, with TRBD2 matching 9 bases. V dropped 6 bases and J dropped 4; count of bases not matched to a gene: 8. CDR3 length: 15 residues. Germline CDR1 SNHLY, CDR2 FYNNEI. As DNA, the CDR3 is TGTGCCAGCAGAGGAGGGCGGGGGGGCTCAGATACGCAGTATTTT. Translating it yields CASRGGRGGSDTQYF.

This clonotype was seen once. The rearrangement links TRBV10-3 to TRBJ2-3; D is undetermined. Germline values: CDR1 ENHRY, CDR2 SYGVKD. CDR3 size: 15 residues. V was clipped by 4 bases and J by 2 bases, with 13 bases between them. CDR3 loop: CAISVGPQVTDTQYF. CDR3 DNA: TGTGCCATCAGTGTTGGGCCTCAGGTCACAGATACGCAGTATTTT.

This clonotype was counted a few times. V and J are TRBV7-2 and TRBJ2-3; D gene ambiguous. The CDR3 is made up of 16 amino acids. Germline lookup yields CDR1 SGHTA and CDR2 FQGNSA. V lost 1 base to trimming and J lost 3 bases, with 14 bases between them. The CDR3 protein is CASSLVSAPETDTQYF. DNA of the CDR3: TGTGCCAGCAGCTTAGTGTCAGCTCCTGAGACAGATACGCAGTATTTT.

This clonotype was counted only a few times. The chain couples TRBV18 to TRBJ2-3; D remains unclear. V was trimmed by 4 bases and J by 5 bases, leaving 10 bases between them. The germline V gene has CDR1 KGHSH and CDR2 LQKENI. CDR3 length: 13 amino acids. For the CDR3, the DNA is TGTGCCAGCTCACGGGATTTTCAAGATACGCAGTATTTT. It encodes CASSRDFQDTQYF.

The V and J genes are TRBV5-4 and TRBJ1-2; no reliable D call. V shed 5 bases and J shed 1 base, with 12 bases lying between them. The CDR3 sequence is 14 residues long. Germline V CDR1 and CDR2: SGHNT, YYREEE (reference sequence). CDR3 nucleotide sequence: TGTGCCAGCAGTCCGCCACCGGGTAACTATGGCTACACCTTC. Amino acid sequence: CASSPPPGNYGYTF.

This clonotype was found many times. This sequence joins TRBV6-6 and TRBJ2-5, with 9 bases matching TRBD1. J gave up 5 bases and V 6 bases, and 7 bases lay outside the gene matches. CDR3 length: 14 amino acids. Looked up from germline, CDR1 is MNHNY and CDR2 is SVGAGI (reference sequence). The CDR3 DNA reads as TGTGCCAGCAGGCCACAGGGGGCGGAGGAGACCCAGTACTTC. Encoded protein: CASRPQGAEETQYF.

This clonotype came up a few times. This chain joins TRBV9 and TRBJ1-4, with D unresolved. Trimming took off 0 bases at V and 7 bases at J, with 13 bases between the two ends. Germline CDR1 SGDLS, CDR2 YYNGEE. CDR3 length equals 15 residues. CDR3 DNA: TGTGCCAGCAGCGTAGCCGGTGGGTCCGGTGAAAAACTGTTTTTT. Residues: CASSVAGGSGEKLFF.

V gene TRBV3-1 combines with J gene TRBJ1-1, with D uncertain. Per germline, CDR1 LGHDT and CDR2 YNNKEL (reference sequence). Trimming took 2 bases from V and 0 from J, leaving 10 bases between them. The CDR3 is made up of 15 amino acids. Here the CDR3 reads CASSQTSRLNTEAFF. The CDR3 DNA is TGTGCCAGCAGCCAAACCAGTCGGCTGAACACTGAAGCTTTCTTT.

This clonotype was seen repeatedly, ten times or more. The chain has TRBV29-1 and TRBJ1-1; D call uncertain. This CDR3 is 11 amino acids long. Germline loops: CDR1 SQVTM, CDR2 ANQGSEA. Trimming left V 6 bases short and J 4 bases short, with 9 bases between. The CDR3 reads CSVESATEAFF. CDR3 bases: TGCAGCGTCGAATCAGCCACTGAAGCTTTCTTT.

The genes are TRBV6-2 or TRBV6-3 and TRBJ1-1, with unresolved D. Germline V lookup: CDR1 MNHEY, CDR2 SVGEGT. V lost 2 bases and J lost 10, with 11 bases in between. This CDR3 comprises 12 residues. The DNA for the CDR3 is TGTGCCAGCAGTTACGGTCGGGTGTCAGCTTTCTTT. Its translation: CASSYGRVSAFF.

The count of this clonotype is one. This chain connects TRBV18 to TRBJ1-1; weak D call: TRBD1 (5 bases). Germline V lookup: CDR1 KGHSH, CDR2 LQKENI. The ends were cut back, 4 bases at V and 8 bases at J, with 20 bases in the middle. This CDR3 comprises 15 residues. CDR3 bases: TGTGCCAGCTCACGAACCTCTGCGGGGGGTGAGGAAGCTTTCTTT. Its protein is CASSRTSAGGEEAFF.

The chain recombines TRBV7-6 with TRBJ1-5; no clear D gene. The CDR3 covers 17 residues. The germline CDR1 and CDR2 sequences are SGHVS and FNYEAQ. Deletions cut 5 bases from V and 5 bases from J, with 22 bases between. The CDR3 DNA sequence: TGTGCCAGCAGCCCCCGGGTACTCGGGGTCGGCGATCAGCCCCAGCATTTT. It codes for CASSPRVLGVGDQPQHF.

There are a few counts of this clonotype. The chain employs TRBV3-1 and TRBJ2-3; D may match TRBD1 or TRBD2 (6 bases each). The CDR3 sequence is 16 residues long. The ends were cut back, 0 bases at V and 2 bases at J, with 12 bases in the middle. Per the germline V gene, CDR1 is LGHDT and CDR2 is YNNKEL (reference sequence). The CDR3 loop is CASSQDLGGPTDTQYF. Here the CDR3 DNA reads TGTGCCAGCAGCCAAGATCTTGGGGGGCCCACAGATACGCAGTATTTT.

The V gene is TRBV7-2, the J gene TRBJ1-2; D ambiguous. CDR1 is SGHTA and CDR2 is FQGNSA in the germline V gene. The CDR3 covers 13 residues. V lost 5 bases and J 4 bases, leaving 11 bases between the germline ends. The CDR3 here is CASSNRILYGYTF. As DNA, the CDR3 is TGTGCCAGCAGCAATCGGATCCTCTATGGCTACACCTTC. Full variable domain (rest looked up from reference TRBV7-2 and TRBJ1-2): GAGVSQSPSNKVTEKGKDVELRCDPISGHTALYWYRQSLGQGLEFLIYFQGNSAPDKSGLPSDRFSAERTGGSVSTLTIQRTQQEDSAVYLCASSNRILYGYTFGSGTRLTVV.

This clonotype was counted only a few times. The chain employs TRBV7-6 and TRBJ1-1; D is uncertain. Looked up from germline, CDR1 is SGHVS and CDR2 is FNYEAQ. This CDR3 contains 14 residues. Trimming took 5 bases from V and 4 from J, leaving 14 bases between them. CDR3 in amino acids: CASSQSEVGTEAFF. In nucleotides, the CDR3 is TGTGCCAGCAGCCAAAGTGAAGTCGGCACTGAAGCTTTCTTT.

V is TRBV14 and J is TRBJ2-1; the D gene is possibly TRBD1 (6 bases). CDR3 length equals 17 residues. Germline V gives CDR1 SGHDN, CDR2 FVKESK. The V end lost 1 base, the J end lost 8 bases, and 21 bases lay between the germline ends. CDR3 sequence reads: CASSQGKFGGPSDEQFF. The CDR3 DNA follows: TGTGCCAGCAGCCAAGGGAAATTTGGGGGCCCTTCAGATGAGCAGTTCTTC.

The chain joins TRBV29-1 to TRBJ1-3; tentative D call: TRBD1 (5 bases). With 6 bases removed from V and 4 bases from J, the gap between germline ends came to 13 bases. The CDR3 runs 13 residues. The germline CDR1 and CDR2 sequences are SQVTM and ANQGSEA. CDR3 in amino acids: CSVLTGPGNTIYF. The CDR3 bases are TGCAGCGTGCTAACAGGTCCAGGAAACACCATATATTTT. The whole variable domain, filled in from reference TRBV29-1 and TRBJ1-3, reads SAVISQKPSRDICQRGTSLTIQCQVDSQVTMMFWYRQQPGQSLTLIATANQGSEATYESGFVIDKFPISRPNLTFSTLTVSNMSPEDSSIYLCSVLTGPGNTIYFGEGSWLTVV.

Of note for this clonotype: Likely a read error: the CDR3 ends without its conserved phenylalanine or tryptophan. The rearrangement joins TRBV2 to TRBJ1-3; no definite D call. Trimming cost V 1 base and J 3 bases, with 1 base left between them. Germline loops: CDR1 SNHLY, CDR2 FYNNEI. This CDR3 has 12 amino acids. The CDR3 DNA is TGTGCCAGCAGTGAAGGTGGAAACACCATATATTCT. Its translation: CASSEGGNTIYS.

The chain joins TRBV6-6 to TRBJ1-2; D remains unclear. V lost 2 bases to trimming and J lost 0 bases, with 4 bases between them. Germline CDR1 and CDR2: MNHNY and SVGAGI (reference sequence). The CDR3 has 13 amino acids. DNA of the CDR3: TGTGCCAGCAGTTACCGAGCTAACTATGGCTACACCTTC. This translates into CASSYRANYGYTF.

This clonotype has a count of ten or more. The chain combines TRBV18 with TRBJ1-1; 7 bases line up with TRBD1. The CDR3 consists of 13 residues. CDR1 is KGHSH, CDR2 LQKENI, per germline. V was clipped by 6 bases and J by 1 base; unmatched bases: 2. CDR3 bases: TGTGCCAGCTCCCGGACAGGGAACACTGAAGCTTTCTTT. It encodes CASSRTGNTEAFF.

The table lists this clonotype with many counts. The chain carries TRBV28 and TRBJ1-5; 7 bases map to TRBD1. Germline loops: CDR1 MDHEN, CDR2 SYDVKM. The CDR3 loop spans 18 amino acids. V shed 7 bases, J shed 0 bases, and the junction held 15 bases outside the gene matches. The CDR3 DNA reads as TGTGCCAGCATAGAATGCACAGGGGATTGGGATAGCAATCAGCCCCAGCATTTT. Translated, it gives CASIECTGDWDSNQPQHF.

The rearrangement links TRBV29-1 to TRBJ1-2; the match to TRBD1 covers 10 bases. From germline, CDR1 is SQVTM and CDR2 ANQGSEA. J was trimmed by 8 bases and V by 6 bases; bases with no gene match: 9. CDR3 length: 13 residues. The CDR3 DNA sequence: TGCAGCGTAGCCCCCGGGACAGGGGACGGCTACACCTTC. The encoded protein is CSVAPGTGDGYTF.

This clonotype was detected a few times. The genes are TRBV4-1 and TRBJ1-1; D unclear. Germline V gives CDR1 MGHRA, CDR2 YSYEKL. The V and J ends lost 2 bases and 2 bases respectively, with 9 bases between them. This CDR3 region has 14 residues. CDR3 loop: CASSQMGLNTEAFF. The CDR3 bases are TGCGCCAGCAGCCAAATGGGTCTCAACACTGAAGCTTTCTTT.

The table lists this clonotype with a few counts. The chain recombines TRBV9 with TRBJ2-3; D unresolved. The CDR3 length is 15 residues. Between the trimmed V and J ends, which lost 4 bases and 2 bases, there was a span of 14 bases. Germline V gene sequence: CDR1 SGDLS, CDR2 YYNGEE. DNA for the CDR3: TGTGCCAGCAGCACTCTCCCTCAAAACACAGATACGCAGTATTTT. It specifies CASSTLPQNTDTQYF.